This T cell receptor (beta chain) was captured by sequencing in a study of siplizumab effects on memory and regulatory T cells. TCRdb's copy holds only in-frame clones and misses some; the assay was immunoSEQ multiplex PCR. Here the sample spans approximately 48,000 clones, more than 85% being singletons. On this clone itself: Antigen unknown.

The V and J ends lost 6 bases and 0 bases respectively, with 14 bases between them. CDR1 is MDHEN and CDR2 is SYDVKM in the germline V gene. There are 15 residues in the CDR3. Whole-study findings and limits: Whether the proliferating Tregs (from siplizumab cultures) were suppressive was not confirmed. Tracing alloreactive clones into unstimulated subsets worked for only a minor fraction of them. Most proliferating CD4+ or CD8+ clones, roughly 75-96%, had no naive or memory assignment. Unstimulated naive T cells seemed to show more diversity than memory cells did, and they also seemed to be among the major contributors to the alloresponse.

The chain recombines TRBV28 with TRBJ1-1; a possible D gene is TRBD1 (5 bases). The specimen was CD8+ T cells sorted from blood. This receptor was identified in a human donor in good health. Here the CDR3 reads CASSMENRLNTEAFF. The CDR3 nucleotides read TGTGCCAGCAGCATGGAAAACAGGCTGAACACTGAAGCTTTCTTT. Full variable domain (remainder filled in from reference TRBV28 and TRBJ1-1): DVKVTQSSRYLVKRTGEKVFLECVQDMDHENMFWYRQDPGLGLRLIYFSYDVKMKEKGDIPEGYSVSREKKERFSLILESASTNQTSMYLCASSMENRLNTEAFFGQGTRLTVV.